Below, 18 T cell receptor beta chains from the same sample are listed, as sequenced in a study of identical twins. TCRdb re-called the 5' RACE reads with MiXCR, one entry per CDR3 protein. The sample lists about 520,000 distinct CDR3 sequences; roughly 21% were seen once. The sample was also reused in another study, on T cells expressing NK-cell markers.

The sequenced sample consisted of CD4+ T cells sorted from blood. The origin of the receptors is a woman aged 18-29 years in good health.

V and J are TRBV12-3 or TRBV12-4 and TRBJ1-5, with a weak D call TRBD1 (6 bases). The CDR3 spans 18 residues. Trimming removed 1 base at V and 3 bases at J, with 19 bases between. The CDR3 DNA follows: TGTGCCAGCAGTTTAGAATCAGTCGGGGACACAGACAATCAGCCCCAGCATTTT. As protein: CASSLESVGDTDNQPQHF.

The rearrangement links TRBV7-2 to TRBJ2-1, with 11 bases lining up with TRBD2. With 4 bases clipped from V and 6 bases from J, the junction kept 5 bases outside the gene matches. The CDR3 is made up of 15 amino acids. Germline V gene data show CDR1 as SGHTA and CDR2 as FQGNSA. CDR3 loop: CASSSLAGGINEQFF. CDR3 bases: TGTGCCAGCAGCTCCCTAGCGGGAGGAATCAATGAGCAGTTCTTC.

V usage is TRBV20-1 and J usage is TRBJ1-5; no firm D call. The CDR3 consists of 14 residues. V lost 6 bases and J lost 2, with 14 bases in between. Germline lookup yields CDR1 DFQATT and CDR2 SNEGSKA (reference sequence). The CDR3 region is CSAIGGPGNQPQHF. CDR3 nucleotide sequence: TGCAGTGCCATCGGAGGACCTGGCAATCAGCCCCAGCATTTT.

This chain links TRBV5-6 with TRBJ2-3; tentatively, D is TRBD1 or TRBD2 (5 bases each). Germline CDR1 and CDR2: SGHDT and YYEEEE. Trimming left V 3 bases short and J 1 base short, with 6 bases between. This CDR3 contains 13 residues. The CDR3 sequence: CASSWDRTDTQYF. The CDR3 DNA reads as TGTGCCAGCAGCTGGGACCGCACAGATACGCAGTATTTT.

This clonotype was recorded many times. The rearrangement joins TRBV5-6 to TRBJ2-1; TRBD2 is a possible D gene (6 bases). There are 14 residues in the CDR3. The V and J ends lost 4 bases and 5 bases respectively, with 13 bases between them. Germline lookup yields CDR1 SGHDT and CDR2 YYEEEE. DNA for the CDR3: TGTGCCAGCAGCCTCCCTGGGACTCACAATGAGCAGTTCTTC. Protein product: CASSLPGTHNEQFF.

This clonotype was observed a few times. The chain recombines TRBV7-9 with TRBJ2-2, with D unclear. This CDR3 has 12 amino acids. V lost 6 bases and J lost 7, with 9 bases in between. The germline CDR1 and CDR2 sequences are SEHNR and FQNEAQ (reference sequence). Here the CDR3 reads CASRRLGGELFF. The CDR3, as DNA: TGTGCCAGCAGACGTCTAGGCGGGGAGCTGTTTTTT.

The chain is built from TRBV15 and TRBJ2-7; 8 bases align to TRBD1. CDR1 is LNHNV, CDR2 YYDKDF, per germline (reference sequence). This CDR3 has 14 amino acids. The V gene end was trimmed by 0 bases and the J gene end by 4 bases; junction bases not matched to a gene: 2. In DNA, the CDR3 is TGTGCCACCAGCAGAGATGACAGGGGATACGAGCAGTACTTC. It codes for CATSRDDRGYEQYF.

This clonotype has more than one count but fewer than ten. This chain links TRBV20-1 with TRBJ2-3, with TRBD2 identical over 10 bases. Unmatched junction bases numbered 12, after V lost 0 bases and J lost 0 bases. From germline, CDR1 is DFQATT and CDR2 SNEGSKA (reference sequence). This CDR3 spans 19 amino acids. The CDR3 is CSARDKASGSILSTDTQYF. For the CDR3, the DNA is TGCAGTGCTAGAGATAAGGCTAGCGGGAGTATTCTTAGCACAGATACGCAGTATTTT.

This clonotype was seen only a few times. The gene calls are TRBV6-2 or TRBV6-3 and TRBJ2-7, with D possibly being TRBD2 (6 bases). The CDR3 extends over 15 amino acids. Trimming pared 5 bases from V and 1 base from J, leaving 15 bases between. Germline V gene sequence: CDR1 MNHEY, CDR2 SVGEGT. CDR3 in amino acids: CASSSGLVQSYEQYF. CDR3 nucleotides: TGTGCCAGCAGTAGCGGGTTGGTACAATCCTACGAGCAGTACTTC.

There are a few counts of this clonotype. The rearrangement joins TRBV4-1 to TRBJ2-3; a weak D match, TRBD1 (6 bases). Germline-derived CDR1 and CDR2 are MGHRA and YSYEKL. This CDR3 comprises 15 residues. Trimming took off 2 bases at V and 6 bases at J, with 15 bases between the two ends. The CDR3 DNA reads as TGCGCCAGCAGCCAAACAGGGTTCTGGACGGATACGCAGTATTTT. This translates into CASSQTGFWTDTQYF.

Only a few counts were recorded for this clonotype. This chain links TRBV6-1 with TRBJ2-1; 10 bases are a match to TRBD2. Germline trimming cut 7 bases from V and 7 bases from J; bases unmatched to any gene: 13. The CDR3 loop spans 16 amino acids. Germline-derived CDR1 and CDR2 are MNHNS and SASEGT. The CDR3 loop is CASTDLNLAGVNEQFF. In nucleotides, the CDR3 is TGTGCCAGCACCGACCTGAATCTAGCGGGAGTGAATGAGCAGTTCTTC.

This clonotype was seen repeatedly, ten times or more. CDR3: CASSPVRLGPEQFF. The CDR3 bases are TGTGCCAGCAGCCCCGTAAGGCTAGGCCCCGAGCAGTTCTTC. V and J are TRBV7-8 and TRBJ2-1, with unresolved D. Deletions cut 5 bases from V and 10 bases from J, with 18 bases between. The germline CDR1 and CDR2 sequences are SGHVS and FQNEAQ. There are 14 residues in the CDR3.

This clonotype was seen just once. This may come from a read error, since a much larger clone is one base off. This chain uses TRBV5-1 with TRBJ2-1; 12 nucleotides line up with TRBD2. The length of the CDR3 is 16 residues. With V trimmed by 8 bases and J by 6 bases, 12 bases remained unmatched. From germline, CDR1 is SGHRS and CDR2 YFSETQ. The CDR3 coding sequence is TGCGCCAGTTACCCGACCGGACTAGCGGGGATCAATGAGCAGTTCTTC. Amino acids: CASYPTGLAGINEQFF.

This clonotype was seen a handful of times. The chain recombines TRBV7-9 with TRBJ2-7; D is undetermined. Germline lookup yields CDR1 SEHNR and CDR2 FQNEAQ (reference sequence). The CDR3 length is 12 residues. Trimming cost V 2 bases and J 5 bases, with 7 bases left between them. The CDR3 spells CASSLNIDEQYF. The CDR3 DNA sequence: TGTGCCAGCAGCTTAAATATCGACGAGCAGTACTTC.

This chain links TRBV6-4 with TRBJ2-1; TRBD2 agrees at 9 bases. V was pared by 2 bases and J by 8 bases, with 7 bases of the junction left unmatched. There are 15 residues in the CDR3. CDR1 MRHNA and CDR2 SNTAGT come from the germline V gene. For the CDR3, the DNA is TGTGCCAGCAGTGACAGAGCTAGCGGGATGGATGAGCAGTTCTTC. This encodes CASSDRASGMDEQFF.

This clonotype was detected once. The genes are TRBV7-2 and TRBJ2-1; 13 nucleotides match TRBD2. Germline lookup yields CDR1 SGHTA and CDR2 FQGNSA. The ends lost 6 bases at V and 4 bases at J; junction bases unmatched: 9. The CDR3 totals 17 residues. CDR3 sequence reads: CASRPGGTSGAYNEQFF. CDR3 sequence (DNA): TGTGCCAGCAGGCCCGGGGGGACTAGCGGGGCTTACAATGAGCAGTTCTTC.

Only a few counts were recorded for this clonotype. CDR3 residues: CASSGSGNEQFF. For the CDR3, the DNA is TGTGCCAGCAGTGGTAGCGGGAATGAGCAGTTCTTC. This chain links TRBV2 with TRBJ2-1, with TRBD2 matching over 7 bases. The J segment lost 7 bases and the V segment lost 4 bases, leaving 1 base of the junction unmatched. The germline CDR1 and CDR2 sequences are SNHLY and FYNNEI. This CDR3 region has 12 residues.

The chain couples TRBV12-3 or TRBV12-4 to TRBJ2-2; D is unresolved. V lost 3 bases, J lost 0 bases, and 8 bases lay in between. The length of the CDR3 is 15 residues. CDR3 region: CASSLSRTNTGELFF. CDR3 sequence (DNA): TGTGCCAGCAGTTTGAGTAGAACGAACACCGGGGAGCTGTTTTTT.